The next 10 T cell receptor beta chains were all read from a single sample in a study of cytomegalovirus exposure and HLA in healthy donors. A multiplex PCR was run with 60 Vbeta primers and 13 Jbeta primers. Profiled with immunoSEQ multiplex PCR; TCRdb holds only in-frame clones, not every one. The table lists under 150,000 clones, roughly four fifths of them singletons. The sample consisted of PBMCs. All receptors come from a male donor in good health and CMV-seronegative.

The chain combines TRBV28 with TRBJ2-2; 7 nucleotides agree with TRBD1. The trim removed 7 bases at V and 2 bases at J, leaving 7 bases unmatched. The CDR3 totals 15 residues. Germline CDR1 is MDHEN and CDR2 is SYDVKM. CDR3 sequence: CASKAGTANTGELFF. The CDR3 coding sequence is TGTGCCAGCAAAGCCGGGACAGCTAACACCGGGGAGCTGTTTTTT. The variable domain in full, completed from reference TRBV28 and TRBJ2-2, reads DVKVTQSSRYLVKRTGEKVFLECVQDMDHENMFWYRQDPGLGLRLIYFSYDVKMKEKGDIPEGYSVSREKKERFSLILESASTNQTSMYLCASKAGTANTGELFFGEGSRLTVL.

This chain connects TRBV6-5 to TRBJ2-1, with 9 bases aligning to TRBD2. Germline assignment: CDR1 MNHEY and CDR2 SVGAGI. The V segment lost 0 bases and the J segment 9 bases; nucleotides outside the gene matches: 6. The CDR3 is made up of 15 amino acids. The CDR3, as DNA: TGTGCCAGCAGTTACTCGGGTGGCGGGAGGGTTGAGCAGTTCTTC. Protein: CASSYSGGGRVEQFF.

This chain uses TRBV7-2 with TRBJ2-3; D remains unclear. Germline V gives CDR1 SGHTA, CDR2 FQGNSA. The CDR3 loop spans 13 amino acids. Trimming stripped 3 bases from V and 5 bases from J, with 9 bases between. CDR3 nucleotides: TGTGCCAGCAGCTTCTCGGAGCGAGATACGCAGTATTTT. It yields the protein CASSFSERDTQYF.

This clone was counted only a few times. The chain joins TRBV7-3 to TRBJ2-7; the match to TRBD2 covers 9 bases. The CDR3 consists of 15 residues. CDR1 and CDR2 (germline): SGHTA, FQGTGA. V shed 0 bases and J 2 bases; nucleotides not matched to a gene: 2. CDR3 coding DNA: TGTGCCAGCAGCTTAACTGCGGGAGGGGCCTACGAGCAGTACTTC. Translated, it gives CASSLTAGGAYEQYF. Full variable domain (remainder filled in from reference TRBV7-3 and TRBJ2-7): GAGVSQTPSNKVTEKGKYVELRCDPISGHTALYWYRQSLGQGPEFLIYFQGTGAADDSGLPNDRFFAVRPEGSVSTLKIQRTERGDSAVYLCASSLTAGGAYEQYFGPGTRLTVT.

The chain is built from TRBV7-2 and TRBJ1-2, with 8 bases identical to TRBD1. The CDR3 is 14 amino acids. Germline trimming cut 3 bases from V and 5 bases from J; bases unmatched to any gene: 5. CDR1 and CDR2 (germline): SGHTA, FQGNSA. The CDR3 DNA is TGTGCCAGCAGCTTCGGGACAGGTGGATATGGCTACACCTTC. Its translation: CASSFGTGGYGYTF. The whole variable domain, remainder taken from reference TRBV7-2 and TRBJ1-2, is GAGVSQSPSNKVTEKGKDVELRCDPISGHTALYWYRQSLGQGLEFLIYFQGNSAPDKSGLPSDRFSAERTGGSVSTLTIQRTQQEDSAVYLCASSFGTGGYGYTFGSGTRLTVV.

This clone was counted once. V is TRBV27 and J is TRBJ2-4; 8 bases line up with TRBD2. CDR1 MNHEY and CDR2 SMNVEV come from the germline V gene (reference sequence). This CDR3 has 16 residues. The J segment lost 0 bases and the V segment lost 6 bases, leaving 7 bases of the junction unmatched. The CDR3 coding sequence is TGTGCCAGCAGCACCCCGGGGGGGCGAGCCAAAAACATTCAGTACTTC. Protein: CASSTPGGRAKNIQYF.

This rearrangement joins TRBV27 to TRBJ1-2; 9 nucleotides agree with TRBD1. The junction had 14 bases not matched to a gene; V was cut back by 4 bases and J by 8 bases. The CDR3 loop spans 16 amino acids. Germline loops: CDR1 MNHEY, CDR2 SMNVEV (reference sequence). The CDR3 sequence is CASSSLLTGGASGYTF. The CDR3 DNA follows: TGTGCCAGCAGTTCACTCCTAACAGGGGGCGCATCGGGCTACACCTTC.

The rearrangement links TRBV7-2 to TRBJ2-1; D may be TRBD2 (5 bases). The germline gives CDR1 SGHTA, CDR2 FQGNSA. This CDR3 has 13 amino acids. V was trimmed by 1 base and J by 8 bases, leaving 9 bases between them. Here the CDR3 DNA reads TGTGCCAGCAGCTTAGGGGGAGAGCATGAGCAGTTCTTC. Protein: CASSLGGEHEQFF. Variable domain in full (rest from reference TRBV7-2 and TRBJ2-1): GAGVSQSPSNKVTEKGKDVELRCDPISGHTALYWYRQSLGQGLEFLIYFQGNSAPDKSGLPSDRFSAERTGGSVSTLTIQRTQQEDSAVYLCASSLGGEHEQFFGPGTRLTVL.

This sequence joins TRBV18 and TRBJ2-5, with 9 bases fitting TRBD1. The DNA end favors TRBJ2-7, so the J call may be wrong. This CDR3 region has 16 residues. The germline gives CDR1 KGHSH, CDR2 LQKENI. The CDR3 here is CASSPSEGTGPYEQYF. The CDR3 nucleotides read TGTGCCAGCTCACCCAGTGAGGGGACAGGGCCTTACGAGCAGTACTTC.

This clone showed up just a few times. The chain uses TRBV18 and TRBJ1-5; D gene uncertain. The CDR3 runs 13 residues. Trimming removed 4 bases from V and 4 bases from J, with 8 bases in between. Looked up from germline, CDR1 is KGHSH and CDR2 is LQKENI. The CDR3 sequence is CASSRDKNQPQHF. CDR3 coding DNA: TGTGCCAGCTCACGCGACAAGAATCAGCCCCAGCATTTT.